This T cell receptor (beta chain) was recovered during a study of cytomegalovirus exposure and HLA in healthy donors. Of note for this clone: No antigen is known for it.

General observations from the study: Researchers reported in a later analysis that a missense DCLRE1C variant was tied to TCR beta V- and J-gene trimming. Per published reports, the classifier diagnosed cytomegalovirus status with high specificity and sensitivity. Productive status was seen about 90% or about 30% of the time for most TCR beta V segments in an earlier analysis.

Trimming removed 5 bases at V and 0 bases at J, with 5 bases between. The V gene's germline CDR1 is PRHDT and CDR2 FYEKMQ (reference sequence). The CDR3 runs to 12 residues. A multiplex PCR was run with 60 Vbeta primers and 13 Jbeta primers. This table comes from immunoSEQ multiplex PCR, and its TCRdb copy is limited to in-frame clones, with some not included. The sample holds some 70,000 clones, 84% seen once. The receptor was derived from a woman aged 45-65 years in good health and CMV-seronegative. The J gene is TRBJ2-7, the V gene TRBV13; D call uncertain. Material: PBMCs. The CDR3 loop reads CASSLSSYEQYF. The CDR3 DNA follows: TGTGCCAGCAGCCTCAGCTCCTACGAGCAGTACTTC. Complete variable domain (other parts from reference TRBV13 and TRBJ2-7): AAGVIQSPRHLIKEKRETATLKCYPIPRHDTVYWYQQGPGQDPQFLISFYEKMQSDKGSIPDRFSAQQFSDYHSELNMSSLELGDSALYFCASSLSSYEQYFGPGTRLTVT.